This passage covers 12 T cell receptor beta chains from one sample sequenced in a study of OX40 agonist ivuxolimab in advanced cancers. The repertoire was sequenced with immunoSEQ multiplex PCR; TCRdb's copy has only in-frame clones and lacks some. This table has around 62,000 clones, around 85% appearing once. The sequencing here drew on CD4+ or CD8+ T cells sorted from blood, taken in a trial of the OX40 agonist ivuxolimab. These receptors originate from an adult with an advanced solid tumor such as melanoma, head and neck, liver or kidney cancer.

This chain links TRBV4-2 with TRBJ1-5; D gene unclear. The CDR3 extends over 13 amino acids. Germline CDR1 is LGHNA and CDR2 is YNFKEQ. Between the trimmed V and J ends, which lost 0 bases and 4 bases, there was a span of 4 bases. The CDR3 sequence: CASSQDKNQPQHF. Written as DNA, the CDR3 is TGTGCCAGCAGCCAAGATAAAAATCAGCCCCAGCATTTT.

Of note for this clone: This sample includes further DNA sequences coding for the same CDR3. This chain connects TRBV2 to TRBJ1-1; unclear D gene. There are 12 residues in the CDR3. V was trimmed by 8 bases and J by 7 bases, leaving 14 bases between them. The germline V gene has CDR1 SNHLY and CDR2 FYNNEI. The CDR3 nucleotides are TGTGCCAGCTCATTGCGCGGGGATGAAGCTTTCTTT. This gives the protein CASSLRGDEAFF.

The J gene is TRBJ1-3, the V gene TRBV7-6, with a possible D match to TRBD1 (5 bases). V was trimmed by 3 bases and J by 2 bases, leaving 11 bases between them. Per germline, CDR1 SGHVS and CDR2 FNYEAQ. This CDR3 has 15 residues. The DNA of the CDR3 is TGTGCCAGCAGCTTTGGGGGGGACGCTGGAAACACCATATATTTT. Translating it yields CASSFGGDAGNTIYF.

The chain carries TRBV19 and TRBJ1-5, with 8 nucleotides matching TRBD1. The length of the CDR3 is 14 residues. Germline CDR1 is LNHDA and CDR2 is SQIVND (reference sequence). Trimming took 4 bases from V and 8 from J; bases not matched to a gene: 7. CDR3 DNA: TGTGCCAGTAGTACGGGCGACAGGGGTAAGCCCCAGCATTTT. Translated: CASSTGDRGKPQHF.

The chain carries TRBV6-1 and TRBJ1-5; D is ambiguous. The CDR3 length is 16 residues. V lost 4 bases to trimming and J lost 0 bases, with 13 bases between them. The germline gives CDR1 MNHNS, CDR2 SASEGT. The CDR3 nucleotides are TGTGCCAGCAGTGGGGCGGCGGGAGGTAGCAATCAGCCCCAGCATTTT. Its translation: CASSGAAGGSNQPQHF.

Here the CDR3 DNA reads TGTGCCAGCAGCTTGGCTTTTTGGTCCCGCGACAGGGCTAAAGATCAGCCCCAGCATTTT. This gives the protein CASSLAFWSRDRAKDQPQHF. The V gene is TRBV5-8, the J gene TRBJ1-5; 7 nucleotides match TRBD1. CDR1 and CDR2 (germline): SGHTS, YDEGEE. This CDR3 is built from 20 residues. With V trimmed by 0 bases and J by 5 bases, 20 bases remained unmatched.

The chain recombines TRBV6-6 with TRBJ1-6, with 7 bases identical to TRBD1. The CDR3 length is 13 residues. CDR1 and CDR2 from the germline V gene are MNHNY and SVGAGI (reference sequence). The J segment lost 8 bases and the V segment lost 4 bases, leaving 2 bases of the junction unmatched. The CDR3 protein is CASSSTGYSPLHF. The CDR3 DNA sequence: TGTGCCAGCAGTTCGACAGGGTATTCACCCCTCCACTTT.

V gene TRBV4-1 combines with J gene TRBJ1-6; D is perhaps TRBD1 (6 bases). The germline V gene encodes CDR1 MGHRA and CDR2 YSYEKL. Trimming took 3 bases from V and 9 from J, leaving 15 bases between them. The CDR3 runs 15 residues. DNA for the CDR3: TGCGCCAGCAGCCAGTTACAGGGCCAGGGTTCACCCCTCCACTTT. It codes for CASSQLQGQGSPLHF.

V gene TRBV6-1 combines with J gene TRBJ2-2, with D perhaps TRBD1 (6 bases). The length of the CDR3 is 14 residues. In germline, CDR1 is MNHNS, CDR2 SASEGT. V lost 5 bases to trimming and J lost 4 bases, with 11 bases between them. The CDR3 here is CASSQSGATGELFF. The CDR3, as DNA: TGTGCCAGCAGTCAATCAGGGGCCACCGGGGAGCTGTTTTTT.

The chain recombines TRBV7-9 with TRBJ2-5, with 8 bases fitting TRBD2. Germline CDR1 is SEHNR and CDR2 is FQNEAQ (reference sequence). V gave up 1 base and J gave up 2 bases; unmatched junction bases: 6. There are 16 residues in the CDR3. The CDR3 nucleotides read TGTGCCAGCAGCTTAGGTGGCGGGGGGAGACAAGAGACCCAGTACTTC. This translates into CASSLGGGGRQETQYF.

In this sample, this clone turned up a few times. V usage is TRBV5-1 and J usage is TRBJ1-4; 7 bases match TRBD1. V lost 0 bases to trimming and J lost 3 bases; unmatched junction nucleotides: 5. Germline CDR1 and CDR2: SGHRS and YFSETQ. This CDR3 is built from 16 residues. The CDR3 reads CASSLGQGGPNEKLFF. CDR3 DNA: TGCGCCAGCAGCTTGGGACAGGGAGGACCTAATGAAAAACTGTTTTTT.

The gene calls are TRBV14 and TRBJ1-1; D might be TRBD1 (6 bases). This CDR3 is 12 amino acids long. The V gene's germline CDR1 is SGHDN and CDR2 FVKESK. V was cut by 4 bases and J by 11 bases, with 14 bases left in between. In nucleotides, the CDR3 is TGTGCCAGCAGCCTGGGGGGCCTCGGGGCTTTCTTT. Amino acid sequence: CASSLGGLGAFF.